The 10 T cell receptor beta chains below come from one sample, sequenced in a study of T cell repertoires in cytomegalovirus infection. TCRdb ran MiXCR on the reads and lists one entry per CDR3 protein. The table records a few hundred thousand distinct CDR3 sequences, about a third of them present only once. These receptors' antigens are unknown. The source material was cultured PBMCs, sampled from culture after CMV antigen stimulation. The receptors shown here come from a human donor in good health (CMV status not recorded). Some clones in this sample may be carry-over from other donors' samples.

There are a few counts of this clonotype. This chain joins TRBV7-2 and TRBJ1-2; TRBD1 is a possible D gene (6 bases). Germline V gene sequence: CDR1 SGHTA, CDR2 FQGNSA. The CDR3 totals 15 residues. V was pared by 5 bases and J by 2 bases, with 15 bases between. The DNA of the CDR3 is TGTGCCAGCAGCACCGGGCCAGGGACAAACTATGGCTACACCTTC. It codes for CASSTGPGTNYGYTF.

The chain couples TRBV4-1 to TRBJ2-7, with a possible D match to TRBD2 (6 bases). Trimming pared 6 bases from V and 0 bases from J, leaving 9 bases between. The CDR3 length is 13 residues. Germline CDR1 MGHRA, CDR2 YSYEKL. The CDR3 DNA reads TGCGCCAGCAGTCGACTAGTCTCCTACGAGCAGTACTTC. It yields the protein CASSRLVSYEQYF.

This clonotype has a handful of counts. This rearrangement joins TRBV2 to TRBJ2-3, with D perhaps assigned TRBD1 or TRBD2 (5 bases each). Trimming pared 6 bases from V and 1 base from J, leaving 5 bases between. CDR1 and CDR2 (germline): SNHLY, FYNNEI. CDR3 length: 12 amino acids. In nucleotides, the CDR3 is TGTGCCAGCAGGGGACGCACAGATACGCAGTATTTT. It yields the protein CASRGRTDTQYF.

The V and J genes are TRBV7-6 and TRBJ2-1; no firm D call. Trimming shortened V by 5 bases and J by 0 bases, and 14 bases separated the two germline ends. Germline-derived CDR1 and CDR2 are SGHVS and FNYEAQ. The CDR3 has 16 amino acids. The CDR3 region is CASSPSVASSYNEQFF. The CDR3 DNA reads as TGTGCCAGCAGCCCCAGCGTAGCTAGCTCCTACAATGAGCAGTTCTTC.

V and J are TRBV5-1 and TRBJ2-2, with D unresolved. The V end was cut by 1 base, the J end by 3 bases, with 10 bases between. CDR1 and CDR2 from the germline V gene are SGHRS and YFSETQ. This CDR3 is built from 15 residues. CDR3 sequence: CASSLPTPHTGELFF. CDR3 sequence (DNA): TGCGCCAGCAGCTTGCCGACCCCACACACCGGGGAGCTGTTTTTT.

The chain employs TRBV7-8 and TRBJ2-5, with D uncertain. CDR1 and CDR2 from the germline V gene are SGHVS and FQNEAQ. V was pared by 2 bases and J by 3 bases, with 13 bases between. The CDR3 spans 15 residues. CDR3 nucleotide sequence: TGTGCCAGCAGCTTACATCCCGCGAGTGAAGAGACCCAGTACTTC. It specifies CASSLHPASEETQYF.

This clonotype was detected once. V gene TRBV5-4 combines with J gene TRBJ1-1; the D is unclear. The CDR3 loop spans 14 amino acids. From germline, CDR1 is SGHNT and CDR2 YYREEE (reference sequence). V shed 3 bases and J shed 5 bases, with 14 bases lying between them. CDR3 sequence (DNA): TGTGCCAGCAGCTCCCGGCCCAAGGCTACTGAAGCTTTCTTT. As protein: CASSSRPKATEAFF.

J is TRBJ2-7 and V is TRBV12-3 or TRBV12-4; D may correspond to TRBD1 or TRBD2 (5 bases each). The CDR3 sequence is 14 residues long. Trimming shortened V by 5 bases and J by 3 bases, and 14 bases separated the two germline ends. The CDR3 DNA is TGTGCCAGCAGTAGATCGGGACGGTACTACGAGCAGTACGTC. Protein sequence: CASSRSGRYYEQYV.

This clonotype showed up just a few times. The V call is TRBV12-3 or TRBV12-4, the J call TRBJ2-1, with 9 bases that match TRBD1. Trimming took 5 bases from V and 7 from J; bases not matched to a gene: 6. CDR3 length equals 14 residues. The CDR3 is CASSPRTGANEQFF. Here the CDR3 DNA reads TGTGCCAGCAGTCCCCGGACAGGGGCGAATGAGCAGTTCTTC.

The gene calls are TRBV19 and TRBJ2-1; 9 bases are a match to TRBD1. The end of the DNA is better explained by TRBJ2-7, so the J call may be wrong. The V gene's germline CDR1 is LNHDA and CDR2 SQIVND (reference sequence). The CDR3 sequence is 14 residues long. CDR3 protein: CASQGQGLGNEQYF. The CDR3 DNA is TGTGCCAGCCAAGGACAGGGGCTGGGTAATGAGCAGTACTTC.